Following are 7 T cell receptor beta chains from one sample sequenced in a study of cytomegalovirus exposure and HLA in healthy donors. Use of 60 Vbeta and 13 Jbeta primers characterized the PCR. This table comes from immunoSEQ multiplex PCR, and its TCRdb copy is limited to in-frame clones, with some not included. The table includes about 140,000 clones, around two thirds detected once. The sample was PBMCs. Every receptor here comes from a male donor in good health and CMV-seronegative.

V usage is TRBV7-2 and J usage is TRBJ2-1; 9 positions match TRBD2. V lost 5 bases to trimming and J lost 5 bases; unmatched junction nucleotides: 7. Looked up from germline, CDR1 is SGHTA and CDR2 is FQGNSA. The CDR3 runs 15 residues. The CDR3 sequence is CASSRSGGPDNEQFF. Here the CDR3 DNA reads TGTGCCAGCAGCCGTAGCGGGGGACCCGACAATGAGCAGTTCTTC. The complete variable domain, with remaining parts taken from reference TRBV7-2 and TRBJ2-1, reads GAGVSQSPSNKVTEKGKDVELRCDPISGHTALYWYRQSLGQGLEFLIYFQGNSAPDKSGLPSDRFSAERTGGSVSTLTIQRTQQEDSAVYLCASSRSGGPDNEQFFGPGTRLTVL.

The chain links TRBV13 to TRBJ1-3, with TRBD1 as a possible D gene (5 bases). Germline values: CDR1 PRHDT, CDR2 FYEKMQ (reference sequence). The V gene lost 2 bases and the J gene lost 4 bases, with 15 bases spanning the gap. CDR3 length: 16 residues. CDR3 loop: CASSLTGGGNGNTIYF. CDR3 in DNA: TGTGCCAGCAGCTTAACGGGTGGGGGGAACGGAAACACCATATATTTT. The entire variable domain, with the rest obtained from reference TRBV13 and TRBJ1-3, is as follows: AAGVIQSPRHLIKEKRETATLKCYPIPRHDTVYWYQQGPGQDPQFLISFYEKMQSDKGSIPDRFSAQQFSDYHSELNMSSLELGDSALYFCASSLTGGGNGNTIYFGEGSWLTVV.

This clone was detected only a few times. The rearrangement joins TRBV6-5 to TRBJ2-5, with TRBD1 as a possible D gene (6 bases). This CDR3 has 16 residues. Germline V gene data show CDR1 as MNHEY and CDR2 as SVGAGI. The V gene lost 1 base and the J gene lost 3 bases, with 15 bases spanning the gap. In nucleotides, the CDR3 is TGTGCCAGCAGTTACTTGGCGGCGGCAGGGGAAGAGACCCAGTACTTC. It yields the protein CASSYLAAAGEETQYF.

This clone was observed a handful of times. The chain joins TRBV6-4 to TRBJ1-3; TRBD1 matches 8 bases. V lost 6 bases, J lost 10 bases, and 11 bases stayed unmatched. The CDR3 length is 14 residues. Germline values: CDR1 MRHNA, CDR2 SNTAGT. Here the CDR3 DNA reads TGTGCCAGCAGAGAGCGGACAGGGCGAGGGACCATATATTTT. Translating gives CASRERTGRGTIYF.

J is TRBJ1-1 and V is TRBV2; 12 bases are shared with TRBD1. V trimming: 8 bases; J trimming: 7 bases; junction bases outside the gene matches: 5. The CDR3 spans 13 residues. CDR1 and CDR2 from the germline V gene are SNHLY and FYNNEI. The CDR3 DNA is TGTGCCAGCGGCGGGGACAGGGGGCTTGAAGCTTTCTTT. Protein sequence: CASGGDRGLEAFF.

The V and J genes are TRBV7-8 and TRBJ1-2; D possibly corresponds to TRBD1 (6 bases). The V end lost 3 bases, the J end lost 0 bases, and 11 bases lay between the germline ends. This CDR3 has 15 residues. The germline CDR1 and CDR2 sequences are SGHVS and FQNEAQ. The CDR3 DNA follows: TGTGCCAGCAGCTTGGGACACCGTTCTAACTATGGCTACACCTTC. Amino acid sequence: CASSLGHRSNYGYTF.

This rearrangement joins TRBV9 to TRBJ2-2; 8 bases match TRBD1. CDR3 length: 13 amino acids. The V and J ends lost 4 bases and 6 bases, in that order; junction bases with no gene match: 2. The germline gives CDR1 SGDLS, CDR2 YYNGEE. The CDR3 region is CASSTQGAGELFF. The CDR3 DNA is TGTGCCAGCAGCACACAGGGGGCCGGGGAGCTGTTTTTT. Based on the CDR3 plus reference TRBV9 and TRBJ2-2, the full variable domain is DSGVTQTPKHLITATGQRVTLRCSPRSGDLSVYWYQQSLDQGLQFLIQYYNGEERAKGNILERFSAQQFPDLHSELNLSSLELGDSALYFCASSTQGAGELFFGEGSRLTVL.